The 4 T cell receptor beta chains presented below share a single source sample, sequenced in a study of CD8 T cells in Susac syndrome (dated by TCRdb to between 2019 and 2020). Library method: the immunoSEQ multiplex PCR assay. RNA was extracted using the RNeasy kit, and roughly 0.45 to 1 microgram was reverse transcribed with random hexamers. The public reads were reprocessed in TCRdb via fastp at Q25 and MiXCR, keeping in-frame beta chains. Duplicate CDR3 protein sequences are folded into a single record with the most common DNA and genes. The sample table holds 120,000 to 150,000 distinct CDR3 sequences, of which more than 90% were seen once. Over 0.075% of the sample goes to the ten largest clones. Material: CD4+ T cells from PBMCs. Receptor source: a human donor with Susac syndrome.

The chain recombines TRBV12-3 or TRBV12-4 with TRBJ1-5; TRBD1 matches 7 bases. V was pared by 6 bases and J by 4 bases, with 6 bases of the junction left unmatched. The length of the CDR3 is 14 residues. As DNA, the CDR3 is TGTGCCAGCAGCCCGGGACAGCCTAATCAGCCCCAGCATTTT. Protein: CASSPGQPNQPQHF.

The chain combines TRBV2 with TRBJ2-3, with a tentative D call TRBD1 (6 bases). Germline CDR1 is SNHLY and CDR2 is FYNNEI. The V end lost 7 bases, the J end lost 10 bases, and 21 bases lay between the germline ends. CDR3 size: 14 residues. The CDR3 DNA is TGTGCCAGCAATGACTCCCCGCCACAGGGTCCGCAGTATTTT. This codes for CASNDSPPQGPQYF. Complete variable domain (other parts from reference TRBV2 and TRBJ2-3): EPEVTQTPSHQVTQMGQEVILRCVPISNHLYFYWYRQILGQKVEFLVSFYNNEISEKSEIFDDQFSVERPDGSNFTLKIRSTKLEDSAMYFCASNDSPPQGPQYFGPGTRLTVL.

V usage is TRBV20-1 and J usage is TRBJ2-1; D gene uncertain. This CDR3 is 11 amino acids long. V lost 6 bases and J lost 4, with 7 bases in between. Looked up from germline, CDR1 is DFQATT and CDR2 is SNEGSKA (reference sequence). CDR3 protein: CSAPQYNEQFF. The CDR3 DNA sequence: TGCAGTGCCCCCCAATACAATGAGCAGTTCTTC.

The chain joins TRBV9 to TRBJ2-7; the D is unclear. Trimming cost V 4 bases and J 2 bases, with 16 bases left between them. The germline gives CDR1 SGDLS, CDR2 YYNGEE. The CDR3 sequence is 15 residues long. In nucleotides, the CDR3 is TGTGCCAGCAGCCTAGAACCGACCCCTACCTACGAGCAGTACTTC. Residues: CASSLEPTPTYEQYF.